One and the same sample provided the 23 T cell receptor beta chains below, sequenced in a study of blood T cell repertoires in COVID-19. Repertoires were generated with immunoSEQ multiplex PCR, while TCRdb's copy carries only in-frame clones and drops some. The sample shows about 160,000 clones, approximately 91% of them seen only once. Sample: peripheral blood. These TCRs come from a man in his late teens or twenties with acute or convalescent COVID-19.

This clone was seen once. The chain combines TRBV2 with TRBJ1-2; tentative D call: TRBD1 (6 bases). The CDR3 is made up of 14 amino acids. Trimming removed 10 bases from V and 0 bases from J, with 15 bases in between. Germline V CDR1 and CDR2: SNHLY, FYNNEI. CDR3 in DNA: TGTGCCAACTCCCGGGACACAACTAACTATGGCTACACCTTC. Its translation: CANSRDTTNYGYTF.

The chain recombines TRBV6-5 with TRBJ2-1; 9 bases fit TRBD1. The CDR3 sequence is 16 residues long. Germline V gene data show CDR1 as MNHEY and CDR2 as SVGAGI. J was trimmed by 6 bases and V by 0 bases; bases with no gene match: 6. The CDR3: CASSYSGTGFGNEQFF. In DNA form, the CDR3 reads TGTGCCAGCAGTTACTCAGGGACAGGGTTTGGCAATGAGCAGTTCTTC.

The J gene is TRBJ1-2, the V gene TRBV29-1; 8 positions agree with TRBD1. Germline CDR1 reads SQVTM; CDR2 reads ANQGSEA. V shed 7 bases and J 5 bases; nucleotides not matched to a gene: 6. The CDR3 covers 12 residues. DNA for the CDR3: TGCAGCGCCCGGGACAGGTTGTATGGCTACACCTTC. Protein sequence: CSARDRLYGYTF. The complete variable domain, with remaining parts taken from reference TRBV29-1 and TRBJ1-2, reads SAVISQKPSRDICQRGTSLTIQCQVDSQVTMMFWYRQQPGQSLTLIATANQGSEATYESGFVIDKFPISRPNLTFSTLTVSNMSPEDSSIYLCSARDRLYGYTFGSGTRLTVV.

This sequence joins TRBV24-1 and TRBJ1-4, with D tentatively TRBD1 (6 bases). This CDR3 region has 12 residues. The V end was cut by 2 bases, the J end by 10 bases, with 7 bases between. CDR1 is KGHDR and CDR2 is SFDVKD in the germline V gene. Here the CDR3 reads CATSDSRGKLFF. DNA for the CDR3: TGTGCCACCAGTGATTCCAGGGGAAAACTGTTTTTT.

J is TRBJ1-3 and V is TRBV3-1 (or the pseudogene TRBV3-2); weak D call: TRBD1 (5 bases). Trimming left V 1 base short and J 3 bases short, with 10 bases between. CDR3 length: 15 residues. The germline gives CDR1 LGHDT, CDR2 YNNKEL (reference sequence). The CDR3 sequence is CASSQVGDSGNTIYF. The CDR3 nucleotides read TGTGCCAGCAGCCAAGTAGGGGATAGTGGAAACACCATATATTTT.

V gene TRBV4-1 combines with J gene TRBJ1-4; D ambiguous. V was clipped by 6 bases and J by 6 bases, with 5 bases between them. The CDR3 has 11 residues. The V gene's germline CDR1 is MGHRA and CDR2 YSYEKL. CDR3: CASRNYEKLFF. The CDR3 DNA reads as TGCGCCAGCAGGAACTATGAAAAACTGTTTTTT.

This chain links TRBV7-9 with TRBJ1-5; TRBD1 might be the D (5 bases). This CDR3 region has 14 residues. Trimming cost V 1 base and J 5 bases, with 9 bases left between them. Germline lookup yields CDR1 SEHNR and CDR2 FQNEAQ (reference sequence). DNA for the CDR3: TGTGCCAGCAGCTTAGGTGGGGGGGATCAGCCCCAGCATTTT. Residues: CASSLGGGDQPQHF. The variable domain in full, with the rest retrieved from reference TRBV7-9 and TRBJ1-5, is DTGVSQNPRHKITKRGQNVTFRCDPISEHNRLYWYRQTLGQGPEFLTYFQNEAQLEKSRLLSDRFSAERPKGSFSTLEIQRTEQGDSAMYLCASSLGGGDQPQHFGDGTRLSIL.

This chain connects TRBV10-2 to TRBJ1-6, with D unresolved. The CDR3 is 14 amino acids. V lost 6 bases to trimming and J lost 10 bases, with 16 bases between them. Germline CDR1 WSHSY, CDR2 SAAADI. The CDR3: CASSSDLSGSPLHF. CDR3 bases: TGCGCCAGCAGCTCCGACCTATCCGGGTCACCCCTCCACTTT.

The CDR3 DNA reads as TGTGCCAGCAGTTCCCCCGGGACAGGGGGCAAGAATGAGCAGTTCTTC. Translated, it gives CASSSPGTGGKNEQFF. This rearrangement joins TRBV6-2 or TRBV6-3 to TRBJ2-1; 12 positions match TRBD1. The CDR3 contains 16 residues. Trimming removed 4 bases from V and 7 bases from J; junction bases left unmatched: 8. The germline V gene has CDR1 MNHEY and CDR2 SVGEGT.

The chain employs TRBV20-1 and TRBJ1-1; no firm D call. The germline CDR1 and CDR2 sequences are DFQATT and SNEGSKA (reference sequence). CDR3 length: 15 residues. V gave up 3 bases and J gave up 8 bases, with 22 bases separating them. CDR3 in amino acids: CSASSGNLRRIEAFF. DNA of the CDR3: TGCAGTGCTAGTTCCGGGAACCTAAGACGAATAGAAGCTTTCTTT.

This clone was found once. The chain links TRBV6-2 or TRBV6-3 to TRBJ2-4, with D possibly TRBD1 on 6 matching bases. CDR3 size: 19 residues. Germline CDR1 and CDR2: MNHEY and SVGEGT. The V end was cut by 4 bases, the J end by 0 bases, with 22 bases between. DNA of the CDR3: TGTGCCAGCAGTTTCCGGACAGCCGAATCTACCCTAGCCAAAAACATTCAGTACTTC. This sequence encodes CASSFRTAESTLAKNIQYF.

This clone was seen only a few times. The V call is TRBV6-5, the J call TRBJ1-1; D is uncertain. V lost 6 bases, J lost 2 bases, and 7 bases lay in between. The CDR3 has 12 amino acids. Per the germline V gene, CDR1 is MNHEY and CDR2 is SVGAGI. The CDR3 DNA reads TGTGCCAGCAGGTTCGTTAACACTGAAGCTTTCTTT. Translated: CASRFVNTEAFF.

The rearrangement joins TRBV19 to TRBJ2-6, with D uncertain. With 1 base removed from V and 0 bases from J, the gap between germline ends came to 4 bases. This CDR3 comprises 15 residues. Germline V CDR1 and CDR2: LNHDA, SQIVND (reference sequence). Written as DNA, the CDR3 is TGTGCCAGTAGTATAGTCTTCTCTGGGGCCAACGTCCTGACTTTC. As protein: CASSIVFSGANVLTF.

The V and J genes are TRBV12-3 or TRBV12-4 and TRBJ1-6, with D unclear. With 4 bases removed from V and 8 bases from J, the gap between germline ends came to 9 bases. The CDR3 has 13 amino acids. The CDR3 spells CASSSRIDSPLHF. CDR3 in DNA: TGTGCCAGCAGTTCGCGCATTGATTCACCCCTCCACTTT.

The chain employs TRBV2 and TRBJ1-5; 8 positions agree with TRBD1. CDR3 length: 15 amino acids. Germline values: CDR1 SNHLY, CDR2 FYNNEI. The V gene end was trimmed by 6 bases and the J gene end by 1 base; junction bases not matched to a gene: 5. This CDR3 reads CASSFRGQSNQPQHF. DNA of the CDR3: TGTGCCAGCAGCTTCAGGGGGCAAAGCAATCAGCCCCAGCATTTT.

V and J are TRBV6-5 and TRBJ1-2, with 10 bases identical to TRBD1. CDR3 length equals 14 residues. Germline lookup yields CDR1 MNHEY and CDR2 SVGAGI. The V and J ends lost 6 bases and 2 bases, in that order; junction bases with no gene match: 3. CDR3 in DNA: TGTGCCAGCAGAAGGGGACAGGGGAACTATGGCTACACCTTC. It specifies CASRRGQGNYGYTF.

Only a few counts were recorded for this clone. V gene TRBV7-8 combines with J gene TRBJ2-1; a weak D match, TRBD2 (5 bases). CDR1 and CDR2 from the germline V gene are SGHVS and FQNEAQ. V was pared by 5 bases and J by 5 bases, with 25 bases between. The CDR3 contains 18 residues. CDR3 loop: CASSAPLRMRTRDNEQFF. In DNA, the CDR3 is TGTGCCAGCAGCGCCCCGTTGAGGATGCGAACTAGGGACAATGAGCAGTTCTTC.

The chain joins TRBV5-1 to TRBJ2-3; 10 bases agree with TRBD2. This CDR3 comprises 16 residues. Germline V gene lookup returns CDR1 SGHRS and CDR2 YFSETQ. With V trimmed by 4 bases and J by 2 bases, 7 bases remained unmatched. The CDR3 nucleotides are TGCGCCAGCAGCACCCAAGCGGGAGGGGCCACAGATACGCAGTATTTT. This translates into CASSTQAGGATDTQYF.

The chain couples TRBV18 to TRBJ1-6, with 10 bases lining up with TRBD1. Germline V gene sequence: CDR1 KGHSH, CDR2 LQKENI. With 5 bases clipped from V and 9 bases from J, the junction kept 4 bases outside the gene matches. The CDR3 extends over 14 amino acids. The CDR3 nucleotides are TGTGCCAGCTCATCAGGACAGGGGGGTTCACCCCTCCACTTT. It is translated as CASSSGQGGSPLHF.

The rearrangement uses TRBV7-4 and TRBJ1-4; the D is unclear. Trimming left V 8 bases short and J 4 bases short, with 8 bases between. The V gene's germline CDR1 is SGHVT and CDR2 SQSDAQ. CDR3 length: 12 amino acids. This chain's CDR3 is CASPGVNEKLFF. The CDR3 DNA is TGTGCCAGCCCCGGGGTTAATGAAAAACTGTTTTTT.

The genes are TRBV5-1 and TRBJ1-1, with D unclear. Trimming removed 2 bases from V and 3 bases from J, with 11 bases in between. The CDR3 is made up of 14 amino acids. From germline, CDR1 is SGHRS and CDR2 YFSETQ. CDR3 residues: CASSLQQPDTEAFF. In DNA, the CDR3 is TGCGCCAGCAGCTTACAGCAGCCCGACACTGAAGCTTTCTTT. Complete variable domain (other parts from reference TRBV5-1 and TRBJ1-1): KAGVTQTPRYLIKTRGQQVTLSCSPISGHRSVSWYQQTPGQGLQFLFEYFSETQRNKGNFPGRFSGRQFSNSRSEMNVSTLELGDSALYLCASSLQQPDTEAFFGQGTRLTVV.

The CDR3 DNA reads as TGTGCCAGCAGAAAAGACAGGGGGCGGGGGACCGGGGAGCTGTTTTTT. Translated: CASRKDRGRGTGELFF. The chain has TRBV27 and TRBJ2-2; TRBD1 matches 10 bases. CDR1 MNHEY and CDR2 SMNVEV come from the germline V gene (reference sequence). With V trimmed by 6 bases and J by 5 bases, 9 bases remained unmatched. The length of the CDR3 is 16 residues.

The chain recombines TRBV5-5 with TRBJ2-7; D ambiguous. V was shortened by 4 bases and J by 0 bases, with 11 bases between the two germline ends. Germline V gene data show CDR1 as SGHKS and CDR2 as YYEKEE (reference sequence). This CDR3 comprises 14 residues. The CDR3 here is CASSPQTDSYEQYF. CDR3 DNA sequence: TGTGCCAGCAGCCCTCAGACTGACTCCTACGAGCAGTACTTC. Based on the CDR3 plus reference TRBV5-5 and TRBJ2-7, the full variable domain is DAGVTQSPTHLIKTRGQQVTLRCSPISGHKSVSWYQQVLGQGPQFIFQYYEKEERGRGNFPDRFSARQFPNYSSELNVNALLLGDSALYLCASSPQTDSYEQYFGPGTRLTVT.